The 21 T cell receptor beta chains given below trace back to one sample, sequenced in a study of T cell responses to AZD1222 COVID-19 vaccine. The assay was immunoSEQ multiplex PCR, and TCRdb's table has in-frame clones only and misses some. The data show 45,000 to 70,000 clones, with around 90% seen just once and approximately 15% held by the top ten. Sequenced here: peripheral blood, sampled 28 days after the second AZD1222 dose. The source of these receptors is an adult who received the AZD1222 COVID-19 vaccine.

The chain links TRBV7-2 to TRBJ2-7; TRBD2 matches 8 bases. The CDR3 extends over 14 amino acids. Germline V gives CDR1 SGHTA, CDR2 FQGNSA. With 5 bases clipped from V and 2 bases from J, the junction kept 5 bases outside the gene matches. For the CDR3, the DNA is TGTGCCAGCAGCGGACCGGGACTAGCCTACGAGCAGTACTTC. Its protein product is CASSGPGLAYEQYF.

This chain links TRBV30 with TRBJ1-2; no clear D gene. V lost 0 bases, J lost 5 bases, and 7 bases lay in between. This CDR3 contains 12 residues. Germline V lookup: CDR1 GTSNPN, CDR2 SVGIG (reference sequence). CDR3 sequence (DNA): TGTGCCTGGAGTGTTTCCGGGTATGGCTACACCTTC. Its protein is CAWSVSGYGYTF.

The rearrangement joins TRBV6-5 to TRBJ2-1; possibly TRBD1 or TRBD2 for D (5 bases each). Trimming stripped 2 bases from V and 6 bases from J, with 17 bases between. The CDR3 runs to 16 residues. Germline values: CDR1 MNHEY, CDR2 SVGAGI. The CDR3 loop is CASSYEQGRRSNEQFF. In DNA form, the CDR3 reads TGTGCCAGCAGTTACGAGCAGGGACGTAGATCCAATGAGCAGTTCTTC.

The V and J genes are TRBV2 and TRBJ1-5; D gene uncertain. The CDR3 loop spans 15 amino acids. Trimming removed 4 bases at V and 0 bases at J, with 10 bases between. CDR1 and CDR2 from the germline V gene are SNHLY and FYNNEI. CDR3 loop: CASSARVSSNQPQHF. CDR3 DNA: TGTGCCAGCAGTGCCCGGGTCAGTAGCAATCAGCCCCAGCATTTT. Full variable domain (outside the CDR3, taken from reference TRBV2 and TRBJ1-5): EPEVTQTPSHQVTQMGQEVILRCVPISNHLYFYWYRQILGQKVEFLVSFYNNEISEKSEIFDDQFSVERPDGSNFTLKIRSTKLEDSAMYFCASSARVSSNQPQHFGDGTRLSIL.

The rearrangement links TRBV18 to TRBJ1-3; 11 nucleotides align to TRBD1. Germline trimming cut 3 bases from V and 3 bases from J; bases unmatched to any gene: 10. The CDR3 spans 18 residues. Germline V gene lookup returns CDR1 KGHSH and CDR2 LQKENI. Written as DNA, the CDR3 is TGTGCCAGCTCACCCGGCCGGGACAGGGGGAGGCATGGAAACACCATATATTTT. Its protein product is CASSPGRDRGRHGNTIYF.

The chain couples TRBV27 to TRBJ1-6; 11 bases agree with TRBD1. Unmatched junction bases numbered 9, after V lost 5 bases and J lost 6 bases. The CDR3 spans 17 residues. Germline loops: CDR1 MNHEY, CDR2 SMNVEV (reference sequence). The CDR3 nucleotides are TGTGCCAGCAGTACGTGGACAGGGGGCGATGTTAATTCACCCCTCCACTTT. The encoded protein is CASSTWTGGDVNSPLHF.

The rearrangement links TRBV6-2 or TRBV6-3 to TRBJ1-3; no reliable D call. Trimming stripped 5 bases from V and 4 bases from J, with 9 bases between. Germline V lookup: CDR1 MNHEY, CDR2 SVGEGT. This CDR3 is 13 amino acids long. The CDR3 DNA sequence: TGTGCCAGCAGTGGAGGCGGCGGAAACACCATATATTTT. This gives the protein CASSGGGGNTIYF.

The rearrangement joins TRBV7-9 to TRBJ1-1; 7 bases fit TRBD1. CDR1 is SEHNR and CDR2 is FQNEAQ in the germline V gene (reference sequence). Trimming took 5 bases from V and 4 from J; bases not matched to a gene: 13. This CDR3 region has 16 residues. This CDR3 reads CASSPGGGRGSTEAFF. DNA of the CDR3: TGTGCCAGCAGCCCAGGGGGAGGCAGGGGATCCACTGAAGCTTTCTTT.

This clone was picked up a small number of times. In nucleotides, the CDR3 is TGTGCCAGCAGCTACCGGGACAGGGGCTGGGAGACCCAGTACTTC. This gives the protein CASSYRDRGWETQYF. This sequence joins TRBV11-3 and TRBJ2-5; 10 nucleotides align to TRBD1. The CDR3 covers 15 residues. J gave up 5 bases and V 4 bases, and 7 bases lay outside the gene matches. Germline CDR1 and CDR2: SGHNT and YENEEA.

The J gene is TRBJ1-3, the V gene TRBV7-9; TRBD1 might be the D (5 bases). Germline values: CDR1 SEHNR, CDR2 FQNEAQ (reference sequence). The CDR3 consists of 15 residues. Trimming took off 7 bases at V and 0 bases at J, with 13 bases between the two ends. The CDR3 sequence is CASTTAGGSGNTIYF. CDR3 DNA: TGTGCCAGCACCACTGCGGGGGGCTCTGGAAACACCATATATTTT.

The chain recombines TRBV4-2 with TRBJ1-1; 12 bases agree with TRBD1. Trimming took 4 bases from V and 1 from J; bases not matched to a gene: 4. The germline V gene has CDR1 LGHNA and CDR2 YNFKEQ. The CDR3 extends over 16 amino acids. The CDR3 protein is CASSPGDRGPNTEAFF. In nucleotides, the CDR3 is TGTGCCAGCAGCCCGGGGGACAGGGGGCCGAACACTGAAGCTTTCTTT.

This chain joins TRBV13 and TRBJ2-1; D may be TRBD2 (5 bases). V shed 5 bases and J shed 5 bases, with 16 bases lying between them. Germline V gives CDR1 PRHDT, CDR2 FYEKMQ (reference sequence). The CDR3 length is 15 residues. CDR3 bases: TGTGCCAGCAGCCCCCGGGGAGCGAGCGACAATGAGCAGTTCTTC. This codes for CASSPRGASDNEQFF.

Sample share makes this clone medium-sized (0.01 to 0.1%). CDR3 residues: CASSVTGNQPQHF. The CDR3, as DNA: TGTGCCAGCAGTGTTACGGGGAATCAGCCCCAGCATTTT. J is TRBJ1-5 and V is TRBV25-1; no reliable D call. This CDR3 has 13 residues. V lost 4 bases to trimming and J lost 4 bases, with 8 bases between them. Germline loops: CDR1 MGHDK, CDR2 SYGVNS.

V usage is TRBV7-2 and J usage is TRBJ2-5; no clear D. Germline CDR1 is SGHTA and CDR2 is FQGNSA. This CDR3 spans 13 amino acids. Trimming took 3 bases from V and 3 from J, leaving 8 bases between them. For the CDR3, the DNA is TGTGCCAGCAGCTTCTACACAGAAGAGACCCAGTACTTC. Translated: CASSFYTEETQYF.

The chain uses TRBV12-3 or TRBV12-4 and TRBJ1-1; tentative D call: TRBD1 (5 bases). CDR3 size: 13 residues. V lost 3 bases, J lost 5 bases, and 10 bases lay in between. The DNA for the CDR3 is TGTGCCAGCAGTTTCTCGTGGGGGACTGAAGCTTTCTTT. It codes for CASSFSWGTEAFF.

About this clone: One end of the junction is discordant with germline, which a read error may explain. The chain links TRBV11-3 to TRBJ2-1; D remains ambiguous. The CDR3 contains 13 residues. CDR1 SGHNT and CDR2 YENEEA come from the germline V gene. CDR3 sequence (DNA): TGTGCCAGCAGCCCTGGGCGAAAAAGGGCCCTAGTCTTC. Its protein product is CASSPGRKRALVF.

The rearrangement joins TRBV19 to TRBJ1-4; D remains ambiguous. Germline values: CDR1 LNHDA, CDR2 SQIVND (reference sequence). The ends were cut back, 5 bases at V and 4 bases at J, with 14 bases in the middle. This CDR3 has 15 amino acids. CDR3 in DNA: TGTGCCAGTAGTGTGGGCCCTTTCGGTAATGAAAAACTGTTTTTT. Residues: CASSVGPFGNEKLFF.

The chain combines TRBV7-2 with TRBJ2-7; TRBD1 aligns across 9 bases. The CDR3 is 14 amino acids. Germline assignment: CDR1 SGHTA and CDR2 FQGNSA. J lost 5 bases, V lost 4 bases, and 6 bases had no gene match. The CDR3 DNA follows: TGTGCCAGCAGCTCATGGACAGGGGTGGACGAGCAGTACTTC. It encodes CASSSWTGVDEQYF.

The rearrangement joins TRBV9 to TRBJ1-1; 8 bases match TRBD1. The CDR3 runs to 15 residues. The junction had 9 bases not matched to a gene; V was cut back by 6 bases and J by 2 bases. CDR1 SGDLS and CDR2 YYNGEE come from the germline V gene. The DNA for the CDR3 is TGTGCCAGCACCAAGACAGGGGCGACTAACACTGAAGCTTTCTTT. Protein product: CASTKTGATNTEAFF.

The CDR3: CASSRSGVSGYGYTF. CDR3 coding DNA: TGTGCCAGCAGCCGCTCCGGGGTTTCGGGCTATGGCTACACCTTC. The chain combines TRBV6-2 or TRBV6-3 with TRBJ1-2; no firm D call. With 6 bases removed from V and 4 bases from J, the gap between germline ends came to 18 bases. Germline assignment: CDR1 MNHEY and CDR2 SVGEGT. CDR3 size: 15 residues.

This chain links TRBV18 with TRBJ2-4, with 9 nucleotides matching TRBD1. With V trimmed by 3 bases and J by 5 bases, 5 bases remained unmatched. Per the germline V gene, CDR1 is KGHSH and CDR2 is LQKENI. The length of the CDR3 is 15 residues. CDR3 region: CASSPQQGAENIQYF. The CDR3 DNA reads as TGTGCCAGCTCACCTCAACAGGGGGCGGAAAACATTCAGTACTTC.